A single TCR beta chain is shown here with its context. The data belong to a study of shared clonotypes between healthy human individuals. CD45RO-negative cells were positively selected for CCR7, leaving out terminally differentiated effector memory CD45RA+ cells. Germline V CDR1 and CDR2: LGHNA, YSLEER. The length of the CDR3 is 15 residues. V lost 3 bases, J lost 2 bases, and 13 bases lay in between. 200 ng DNA, 25,000 to 35,000 T cell genomes, went into each sorted-subset replicate PCR. The table came from immunoSEQ multiplex PCR; TCRdb's copy has only in-frame clones and leaves some out. The table shows about 820,000 clones, with 80% to 95% occurring only once.

V gene TRBV4-3 combines with J gene TRBJ2-5; no reliable D call. The receptor was isolated from a man aged 30-40 years in good health. Material for sequencing was naive CD8+ T cells sorted from blood. The CDR3: CASSQSSTPQETQYF. CDR3 coding DNA: TGCGCCAGCAGCCAGAGTTCAACCCCACAAGAGACCCAGTACTTC.